The T cell receptor beta chain under discussion was sequenced for a study of control samples from healthy donors and cancer patients. Assay: immunoSEQ multiplex PCR; the TCRdb copy retains only in-frame clones and omits some. The table records about 190,000 clones, 91% of them present only once. Sequenced input: blood. This sequence originates from a man aged 30 to 39 in good health.

The DNA for the CDR3 is TGTGCCAGCAGCTTCGGGACAGGGATTGAAAAACTGTTTTTT. Amino acids: CASSFGTGIEKLFF. This chain connects TRBV7-9 to TRBJ1-4; TRBD1 matches 9 bases. This CDR3 comprises 14 residues. V dropped 3 bases and J dropped 7; count of bases not matched to a gene: 3. CDR1 is SEHNR and CDR2 is FQNEAQ in the germline V gene (reference sequence).